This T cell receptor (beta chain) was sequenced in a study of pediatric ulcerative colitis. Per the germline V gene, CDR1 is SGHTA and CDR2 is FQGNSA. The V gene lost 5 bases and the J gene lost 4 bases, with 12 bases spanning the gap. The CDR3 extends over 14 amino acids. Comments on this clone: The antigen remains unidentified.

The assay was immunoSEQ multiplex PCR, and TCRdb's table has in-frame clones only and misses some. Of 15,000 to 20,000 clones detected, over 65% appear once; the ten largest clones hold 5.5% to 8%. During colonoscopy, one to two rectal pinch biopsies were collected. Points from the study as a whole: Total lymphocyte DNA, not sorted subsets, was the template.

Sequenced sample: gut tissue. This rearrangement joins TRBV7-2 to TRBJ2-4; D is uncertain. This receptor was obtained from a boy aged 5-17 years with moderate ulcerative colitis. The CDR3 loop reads CASSPTYQKNIQYF. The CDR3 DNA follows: TGTGCCAGCAGCCCTACCTATCAAAAAAACATTCAGTACTTC. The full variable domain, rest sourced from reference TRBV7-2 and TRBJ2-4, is GAGVSQSPSNKVTEKGKDVELRCDPISGHTALYWYRQSLGQGLEFLIYFQGNSAPDKSGLPSDRFSAERTGGSVSTLTIQRTQQEDSAVYLCASSPTYQKNIQYFGAGTRLSVL.